This TCR beta chain was observed in a study of cytomegalovirus exposure and HLA in healthy donors. Study results and caveats: The authors confirmed in vitro that a few CMV-associated chains were specific for CMV antigens.

In regard to this clone: What it recognizes is unknown. A read error may produce the germline difference seen at one junction end.

The CDR3 is 16 residues long. Germline CDR1 is SEHNR and CDR2 is FQNEAQ (reference sequence). Use of 60 Vbeta and 13 Jbeta primers characterized the PCR. Profiled with immunoSEQ multiplex PCR; TCRdb holds only in-frame clones, not every one. In the table there are fewer than 80,000 clones, 60% to 80% of which are singletons. The receptor was isolated from a middle-aged woman in good health and CMV-seropositive. V usage is TRBV7-9 and J usage is TRBJ2-7, with 9 bases that match TRBD1. Sequencing input: PBMCs. The CDR3 is CSSSSLRDRAIGEQYF. CDR3 coding DNA: TGTTCCAGCAGCAGTCTCCGGGACAGGGCTATAGGCGAGCAGTACTTC.